Following are 4 T cell receptor beta chains from one sample sequenced in a study of blood T cells in healthy people across ages. Alongside a J-beta primer mix, a sample-barcoded 5' primer served in a second PCR lasting roughly 6 to 12 cycles. A single record per CDR3 protein comes from TCRdb applying MiXCR to the 5' RACE reads. The sample lists hundreds of thousands of distinct CDR3 sequences, about 32% occurring once. The sequencing input was blood. These receptors all come from a woman aged 80 or older in good health.

This clonotype was counted ten times or more. The CDR3 loop reads CASVGVGGYGYTF. Written as DNA, the CDR3 is TGTGCCAGCGTCGGGGTTGGTGGCTATGGCTACACCTTC. This rearrangement joins TRBV27 to TRBJ1-2; D uncertain. V lost 8 bases and J lost 4, with 14 bases in between. CDR1 is MNHEY, CDR2 SMNVEV, per germline (reference sequence). The CDR3 length is 13 residues.

This chain joins TRBV21-1 and TRBJ2-5; the table assigns TRBD1, which was not confirmed against the DNA. TRBV21-1 counts as a pseudogene. This CDR3 region has 15 residues. CDR3 sequence: CASSKGGQGQETQYF. CDR3 bases: TGTGCCAGCAGCAAAGGGGGACAAGGTCAAGAGACCCAGTACTTC.

As regards this clonotype: This clone may be a read error of a much larger clone one base away. The V and J genes are TRBV10-3 and TRBJ2-5; D possibly corresponds to TRBD2 (5 bases). Germline V lookup: CDR1 ENHRY, CDR2 SYGVKD. Trimming shortened V by 3 bases and J by 11 bases, and 19 bases separated the two germline ends. The CDR3 spans 14 residues. CDR3 DNA: TGTGCCATCAGTGAAAGGCTAGCATACAATGAGCAGTACTTC. Translating it yields CAISERLAYNEQYF.

With respect to this clonotype: One end of the junction varies from germline; a read error may be responsible. The V and J genes are TRBV7-2 and TRBJ2-3, with D unclear. Germline lookup yields CDR1 SGHTA and CDR2 FQGNSA. There are 16 residues in the CDR3. CDR3 loop: CASSLRTGSSTDTRYF. The CDR3 bases are TGTGCCAGCAGCTTAAGGACCGGATCTAGTACAGATACGCGGTATTTT.